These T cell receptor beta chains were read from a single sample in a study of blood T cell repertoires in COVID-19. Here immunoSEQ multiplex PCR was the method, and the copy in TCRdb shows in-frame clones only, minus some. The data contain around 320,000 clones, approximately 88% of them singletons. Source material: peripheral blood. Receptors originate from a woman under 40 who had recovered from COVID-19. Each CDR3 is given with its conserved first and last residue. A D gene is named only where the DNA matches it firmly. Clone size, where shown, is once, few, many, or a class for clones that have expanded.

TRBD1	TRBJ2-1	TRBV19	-	TGTGCCAGTAGCCGGACAGGGGTGAATGAGCAGTTCTTC	CASSRTGVNEQFF
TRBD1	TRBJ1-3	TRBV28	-	TGTGCCAGCAGTTTGCCCGGGACAGGGACCACCATATATTTT	CASSLPGTGTTIYF
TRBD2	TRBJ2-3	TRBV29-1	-	TGCAGCGTTGAAGAGGGACTAGCGGGGGCGAGATCTAGCACAGATACGCAGTATTTT	CSVEEGLAGARSSTDTQYF
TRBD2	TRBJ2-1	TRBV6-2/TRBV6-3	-	TGTGCCAGCAGTCCGACTAGCGGGCCCTACAATGAGCAGTTCTTC	CASSPTSGPYNEQFF
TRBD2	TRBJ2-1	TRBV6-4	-	TGTGCCAGCAGTGATAGGTATGGGACTAGCATCAATGAGCAGTTCTTC	CASSDRYGTSINEQFF
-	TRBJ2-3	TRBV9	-	TGTGCCAGCAGCCCCTATACAGGTGACAATACGCAGTATTTT	CASSPYTGDNTQYF
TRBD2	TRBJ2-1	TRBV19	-	TGTGCCAGTACCTCACGTCCTGCGGGGGGATACAATGAGCAGTTCTTC	CASTSRPAGGYNEQFF
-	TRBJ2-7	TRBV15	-	TGTGCCACCAGCCCGCAAAAACAGGGCTACGAGCAGTACTTC	CATSPQKQGYEQYF
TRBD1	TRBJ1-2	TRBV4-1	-	TGCGCCAGCAGCCAAGGAGAAGGGGGCGTCTATGGCTACACCTTC	CASSQGEGGVYGYTF
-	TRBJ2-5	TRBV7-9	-	TGTGCCAGCAGCTTAGTAGGGGGCCAAGAGACCCAGTACTTC	CASSLVGGQETQYF
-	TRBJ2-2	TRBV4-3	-	TGCGCCAGCAGCCAACTCCGGGTCAGTGACACCGGGGAGCTGTTTTTT	CASSQLRVSDTGELFF
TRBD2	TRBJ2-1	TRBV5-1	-	TGCGCCAGCAGCTTCGCGGGCGGGGGAATCTCCTACAATGAGCAGTTCTTC	CASSFAGGGISYNEQFF
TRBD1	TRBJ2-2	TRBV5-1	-	TGCGCCAGCAACGACAGGGGGATCAACGGGGAGCTGTTTTTT	CASNDRGINGELFF
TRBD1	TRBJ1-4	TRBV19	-	TGTGCCAGTAGTTCACAGGGGGCGGTAGGTGAAAAACTGTTTTTT	CASSSQGAVGEKLFF
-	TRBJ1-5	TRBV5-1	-	TGCGCCAGCAGCTTGGGGACACGACAGCCCCAGCATTTT	CASSLGTRQPQHF
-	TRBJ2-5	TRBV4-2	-	TGTGCCAGCAGCCGGGGGGTAGCGGCTCCGGAGACCCAGTACTTC	CASSRGVAAPETQYF
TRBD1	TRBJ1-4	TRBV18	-	TGTGCCAGCTCGCCAGGACAGGGGGCCGTTAATGAAAAACTGTTTTTT	CASSPGQGAVNEKLFF
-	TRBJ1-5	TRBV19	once	TGTGCCAGTAGTCGGACAGCCGGTTTCAGCAATCAGCCCCAGCATTTT	CASSRTAGFSNQPQHF
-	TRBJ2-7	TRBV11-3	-	TGTGCCAGCAGCTTAGGAGGCGGCTACGAGCAGTACTTC	CASSLGGGYEQYF
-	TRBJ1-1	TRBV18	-	TGTGCCAGCTCACCCCAGGGACATTCGGTGGGTACTGAAGCTTTCTTT	CASSPQGHSVGTEAFF
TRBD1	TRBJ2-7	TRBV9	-	TGTGCCAGCAGCGTAGCTTTTACAGGGGACGAGCAGTACTTC	CASSVAFTGDEQYF
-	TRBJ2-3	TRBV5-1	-	TGCGCCAGCAGCCCCGATGTGAACTCGGATACGCAGTATTTT	CASSPDVNSDTQYF
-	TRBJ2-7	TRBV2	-	TGTGCCAGCAGTTCAGTTAATCAACCCGAGCAGTACTTC	CASSSVNQPEQYF
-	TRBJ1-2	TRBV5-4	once	TGTGCCAGCAGCTACCTCAGGGATGTTAACTATGGCTACACCTTC	CASSYLRDVNYGYTF
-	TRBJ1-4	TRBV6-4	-	TGTGCCAGCAGTGACTCGCACAGGGAAGGGTGGGCAACTAATGAAAAACTGTTTTTT	CASSDSHREGWATNEKLFF
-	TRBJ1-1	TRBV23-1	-	TGCGCCAGCAATCAAACCAAACAGGGTGGCACAGGCGTTATGAACACTGAAGCTTTCTTT	CASNQTKQGGTGVMNTEAFF
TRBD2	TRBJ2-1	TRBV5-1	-	TGCGCCAGCAGCTTGGAGGTAGCGGGGTACAATGAGCAGTTCTTC	CASSLEVAGYNEQFF
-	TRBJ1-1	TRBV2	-	TGTGCCAGCAGCCCTCAGGGGTTTAACACTGAAGCTTTCTTT	CASSPQGFNTEAFF
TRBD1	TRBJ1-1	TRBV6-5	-	TGTGCCAGCAGGACCGGGACAGGGTTTGTAACTGAAGCTTTCTTT	CASRTGTGFVTEAFF
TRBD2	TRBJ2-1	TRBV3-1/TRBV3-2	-	TGTGCCAGCAGCCAGCGGGGGGGCGGGCTTGAGCAGTTCTTC	CASSQRGGGLEQFF
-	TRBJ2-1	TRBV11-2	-	TGTGCCAGCAGCTTAGGGCAGGGGCATGAGCAGTTCTTC	CASSLGQGHEQFF